Reported below is one T cell receptor (beta chain). Its target is unknown. This sample is drawn from a study of shared clonotypes between healthy human individuals. Germline V gene data show CDR1 as SGHVS and CDR2 as FNYEAQ. V was clipped by 4 bases and J by 7 bases; unmatched bases: 3. This CDR3 spans 13 amino acids. Several immunoSEQ plates held equal portions of the genomic DNA taken from each subset. As handled by the study authors: Filtering of immunoSEQ junctional sequences could not match full-length read filtering. This table comes from immunoSEQ multiplex PCR, and its TCRdb copy is limited to in-frame clones, with some not included. That table is the source of V, J and clone size, and D and trimming were worked out from the DNA. The sample consists of millions of clones, about 95% of them appearing once. Study-wide points: Donors were few, which limited the genetic and exposure-history diversity represented. Shared across several donors were around 5% of the naive CD4 clonotypes.

Naive CD8 cells lacked CD45RO, underwent positive selection for CCR7 and left out terminally differentiated effector memory CD45RA+ cells. This TCR derives from a man between 18 and 29 years old in good health. Sample: naive CD8+ T cells sorted from blood. J is TRBJ2-7 and V is TRBV7-6, with TRBD1 identical over 11 bases. CDR3 sequence: CASSWGTGGEQYF. CDR3 coding DNA: TGTGCCAGCAGCTGGGGGACAGGGGGTGAGCAGTACTTC.